This TCR beta chain appears in the sequencing data of a study of blood T cell repertoires in COVID-19. Overall study: Specimens from acute and convalescent COVID-19 originated in the United States, Italy and Spain. PBMCs, B-cell-depleted T cells, or T cells provided the cDNA or gDNA that made up the material.

Clones were read by immunoSEQ multiplex PCR, and TCRdb kept only the in-frame ones, dropping some. This sample yields almost 70,000 clones, of which roughly three quarters are seen a single time; approximately 45% belongs to the top ten. The TCR originated in a human donor in a cohort sampled during active COVID-19. The sample consisted of peripheral blood.

CDR3 in DNA: TGTGCCAGCAGTTTCCGGGACAGCTATCAGCCCCAGCATTTT. This sequence encodes CASSFRDSYQPQHF. V and J are TRBV27 and TRBJ1-5; 7 nucleotides match TRBD1. V was pared by 3 bases and J by 5 bases, with 4 bases of the junction left unmatched. Looked up from germline, CDR1 is MNHEY and CDR2 is SMNVEV (reference sequence). CDR3 length: 14 amino acids.